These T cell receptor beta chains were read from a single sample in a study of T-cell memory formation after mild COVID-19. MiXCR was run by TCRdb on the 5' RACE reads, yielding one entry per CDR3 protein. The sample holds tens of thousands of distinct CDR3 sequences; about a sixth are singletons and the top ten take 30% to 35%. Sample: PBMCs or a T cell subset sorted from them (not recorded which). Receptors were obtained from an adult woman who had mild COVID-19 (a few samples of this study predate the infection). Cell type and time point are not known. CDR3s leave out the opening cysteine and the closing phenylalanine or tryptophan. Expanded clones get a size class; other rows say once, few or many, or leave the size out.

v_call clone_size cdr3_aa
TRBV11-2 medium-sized ASSLDPPTSGPYNEQF
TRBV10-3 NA AISESGQGASGVLF
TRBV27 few ASSPMNGGIQY
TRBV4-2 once ASSQDAGLVGMETQY
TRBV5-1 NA ASSPDTEHNEQF
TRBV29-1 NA SADGQTNTEAF
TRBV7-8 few ASRRQGANTGELF
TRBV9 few ASSHLEDTQY
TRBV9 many ASSATAYEQF
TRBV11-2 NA ASSLVSGAETQY
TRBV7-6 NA ASSHRAEDTGELF